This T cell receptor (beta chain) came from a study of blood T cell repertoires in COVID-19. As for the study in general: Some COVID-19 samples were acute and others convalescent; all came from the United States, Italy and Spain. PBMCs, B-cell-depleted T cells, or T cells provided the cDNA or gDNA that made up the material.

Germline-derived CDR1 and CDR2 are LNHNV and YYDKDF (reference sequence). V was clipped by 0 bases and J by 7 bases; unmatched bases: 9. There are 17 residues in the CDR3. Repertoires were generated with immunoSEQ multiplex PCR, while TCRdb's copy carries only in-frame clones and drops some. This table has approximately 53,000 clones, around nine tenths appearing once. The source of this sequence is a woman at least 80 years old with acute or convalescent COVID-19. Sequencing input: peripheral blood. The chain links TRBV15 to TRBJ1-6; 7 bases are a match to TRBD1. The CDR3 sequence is CATSRDRGTALNSPLHF. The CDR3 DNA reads TGTGCCACCAGCAGAGATCGAGGGACAGCCCTGAATTCACCCCTCCACTTT. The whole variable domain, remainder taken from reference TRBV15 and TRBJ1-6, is DAMVIQNPRYQVTQFGKPVTLSCSQTLNHNVMYWYQQKSSQAPKLLFHYYDKDFNNEADTPDNFQSRRPNTSFCFLDIRSPGLGDTAMYLCATSRDRGTALNSPLHFGNGTRLTVT.